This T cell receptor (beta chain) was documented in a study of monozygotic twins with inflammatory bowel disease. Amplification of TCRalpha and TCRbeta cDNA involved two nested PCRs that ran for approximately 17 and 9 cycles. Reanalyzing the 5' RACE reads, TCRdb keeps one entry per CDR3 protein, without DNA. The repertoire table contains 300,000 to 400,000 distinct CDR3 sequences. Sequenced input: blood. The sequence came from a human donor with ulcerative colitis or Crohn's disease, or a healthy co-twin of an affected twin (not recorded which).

CDR3 sequence reads: CASSHADRDYTEAFF. This chain uses TRBV4-3 with TRBJ1-1; the TRBD1 assignment by TCRdb is unverifiable without DNA. CDR1 LGHNA and CDR2 YSLEER come from the germline V gene. The CDR3 sequence is 15 residues long.